Each of the 11 T cell receptor beta chains below was sequenced from the same sample in a study of T cell responses to AZD1222 COVID-19 vaccine. Some clones are missing from TCRdb's copy, which holds only in-frame ones; the method was immunoSEQ multiplex PCR. The table lists about 150,000 clones, roughly 90% of them singletons. The sample in question was peripheral blood, obtained on day 0 of MenACWY control vaccination. The receptors derive from an adult in good health.

The chain couples TRBV27 to TRBJ1-1, with 8 bases aligning to TRBD1. CDR1 and CDR2 (germline): MNHEY, SMNVEV (reference sequence). The V gene end was trimmed by 5 bases and the J gene end by 7 bases; junction bases not matched to a gene: 6. CDR3 length equals 13 residues. The CDR3, as DNA: TGTGCCAGCAGTCCCCAGGGGGCTGGTGAAGCTTTCTTT. This sequence encodes CASSPQGAGEAFF.

This chain joins TRBV4-3 and TRBJ2-1; 8 bases are shared with TRBD2. J gave up 11 bases and V 0 bases, and 12 bases lay outside the gene matches. Germline CDR1 LGHNA, CDR2 YSLEER. The CDR3 contains 16 residues. Here the CDR3 DNA reads TGCGCCAGCAGCCAAGACCCAATACGGAGCGGGGGCCAGCAGTTCTTC. Translating gives CASSQDPIRSGGQQFF.

The J gene is TRBJ2-7, the V gene TRBV30; the D gene is possibly TRBD2 (6 bases). Trimming left V 0 bases short and J 6 bases short, with 15 bases between. The CDR3 is 14 residues long. CDR1 is GTSNPN and CDR2 is SVGIG in the germline V gene (reference sequence). CDR3 sequence reads: CAWSVRREVCEQYV. The CDR3, as DNA: TGTGCCTGGAGTGTACGCAGGGAGGTGTGCGAGCAGTACGTC.

There are a few counts of this clone. The rearrangement uses TRBV28 and TRBJ1-2, with 7 bases identical to TRBD1. CDR3 size: 14 residues. CDR1 is MDHEN and CDR2 is SYDVKM in the germline V gene. The V gene end was trimmed by 6 bases and the J gene end by 5 bases; junction bases not matched to a gene: 9. The CDR3 DNA is TGTGCCAGCAGGGTAGGGGCAGGGGGTTATGGCTACACCTTC. This translates into CASRVGAGGYGYTF.

V gene TRBV28 combines with J gene TRBJ1-2; D is possibly TRBD1 (5 bases). The germline V gene has CDR1 MDHEN and CDR2 SYDVKM. The CDR3 sequence is 13 residues long. V dropped 8 bases and J dropped 3 bases, with 13 bases sitting between them. CDR3 bases: TGTGCCAGCCTTGACCAGGGTGACTATGGCTACACCTTC. Translating it yields CASLDQGDYGYTF.

V is TRBV19 and J is TRBJ2-3; TRBD2 matches at 11 bases. In germline, CDR1 is LNHDA, CDR2 SQIVND (reference sequence). This CDR3 is built from 15 residues. V lost 6 bases, J lost 4 bases, and 6 bases stayed unmatched. The CDR3 loop reads CASSQTSGTADTQYF. The CDR3 bases are TGTGCCAGTAGCCAGACTAGCGGGACGGCAGATACGCAGTATTTT.

The chain combines TRBV18 with TRBJ2-1; D is uncertain. The CDR3 is made up of 13 amino acids. The ends were cut back, 3 bases at V and 8 bases at J, with 11 bases in the middle. CDR1 and CDR2 from the germline V gene are KGHSH and LQKENI. CDR3 nucleotides: TGTGCCAGCTCACCCGGCGCCTCGGATGAGCAGTTCTTC. It is translated as CASSPGASDEQFF.

The chain couples TRBV19 to TRBJ1-3; D uncertain. Trimming removed 4 bases from V and 0 bases from J, with 10 bases in between. The CDR3 has 15 amino acids. Germline-derived CDR1 and CDR2 are LNHDA and SQIVND (reference sequence). The CDR3 nucleotides read TGTGCCAGTAGTAACTCCGCGATCTCTGGAAACACCATATATTTT. Its translation is CASSNSAISGNTIYF.

This rearrangement joins TRBV4-3 to TRBJ1-1, with TRBD1 as a possible D gene (6 bases). V was shortened by 4 bases and J by 6 bases, with 12 bases between the two germline ends. The CDR3 covers 13 residues. The germline CDR1 and CDR2 sequences are LGHNA and YSLEER. DNA of the CDR3: TGCGCCAGCAGCCTACAGGGTGGCTCTGAAGCTTTCTTT. Residues: CASSLQGGSEAFF.

This clone was found once. The chain couples TRBV6-1 to TRBJ2-1; a weak D match, TRBD1 (6 bases). V lost 4 bases to trimming and J lost 0 bases, with 16 bases between them. CDR1 and CDR2 (germline): MNHNS, SASEGT. This CDR3 has 17 residues. CDR3 nucleotide sequence: TGTGCCAGCAGTGGACTAACAGGGAGAAGCTCCTACAATGAGCAGTTCTTC. Translated: CASSGLTGRSSYNEQFF.

The chain has TRBV3-1 (or the pseudogene TRBV3-2) and TRBJ1-2; 7 nucleotides align to TRBD1. V shed 4 bases, J shed 5 bases, and the junction held 13 bases outside the gene matches. Germline CDR1 is LGHDT and CDR2 is YNNKEL (reference sequence). The CDR3 spans 16 residues. CDR3 DNA: TGTGCCAGCAGCCCCCACGGGTCAGGGGGTATTTATGGCTACACCTTC. This codes for CASSPHGSGGIYGYTF.